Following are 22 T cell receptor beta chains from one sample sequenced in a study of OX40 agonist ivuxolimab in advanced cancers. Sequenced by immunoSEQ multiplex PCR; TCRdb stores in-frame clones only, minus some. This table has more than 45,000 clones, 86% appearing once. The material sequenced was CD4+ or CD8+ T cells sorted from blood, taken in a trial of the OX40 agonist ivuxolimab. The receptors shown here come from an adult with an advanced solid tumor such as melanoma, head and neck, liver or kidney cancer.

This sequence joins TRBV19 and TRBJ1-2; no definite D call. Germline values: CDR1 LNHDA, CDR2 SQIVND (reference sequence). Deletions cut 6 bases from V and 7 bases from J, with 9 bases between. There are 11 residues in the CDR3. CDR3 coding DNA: TGTGCCAGTAGACGGGAGATTGGCTACACCTTC. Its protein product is CASRREIGYTF.

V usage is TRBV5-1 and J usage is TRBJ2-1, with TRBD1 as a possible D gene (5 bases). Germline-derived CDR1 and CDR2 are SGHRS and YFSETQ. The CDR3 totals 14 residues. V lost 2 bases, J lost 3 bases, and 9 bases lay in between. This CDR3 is CASSLDSYYNEQFF. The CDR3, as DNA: TGCGCCAGCAGCTTAGACAGTTACTACAATGAGCAGTTCTTC.

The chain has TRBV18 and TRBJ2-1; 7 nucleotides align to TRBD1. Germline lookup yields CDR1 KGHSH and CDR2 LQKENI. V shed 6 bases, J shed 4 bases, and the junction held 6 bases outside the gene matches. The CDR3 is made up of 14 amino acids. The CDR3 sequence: CASSWDSLYNEQFF. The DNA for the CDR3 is TGTGCCAGCTCGTGGGACAGTCTTTACAATGAGCAGTTCTTC.

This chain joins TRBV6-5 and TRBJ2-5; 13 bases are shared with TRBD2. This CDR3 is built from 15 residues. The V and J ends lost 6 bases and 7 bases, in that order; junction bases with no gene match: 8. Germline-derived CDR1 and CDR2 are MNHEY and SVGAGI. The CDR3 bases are TGTGCCAGCAGCCAGACTAGCGGGGGGCGTGGGACCCAGTACTTC. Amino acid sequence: CASSQTSGGRGTQYF.

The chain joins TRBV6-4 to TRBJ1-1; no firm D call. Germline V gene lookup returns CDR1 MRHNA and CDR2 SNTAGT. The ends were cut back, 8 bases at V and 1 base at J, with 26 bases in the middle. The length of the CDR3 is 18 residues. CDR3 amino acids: CASPQQGLGAYTNTEAFF. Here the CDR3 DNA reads TGTGCCAGCCCCCAACAAGGCCTCGGCGCGTACACGAACACTGAAGCTTTCTTT.

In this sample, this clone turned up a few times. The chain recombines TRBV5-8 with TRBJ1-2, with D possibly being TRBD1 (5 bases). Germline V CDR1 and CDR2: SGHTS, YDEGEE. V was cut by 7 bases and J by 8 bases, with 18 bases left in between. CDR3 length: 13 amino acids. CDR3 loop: CASAPQGTWGYTF. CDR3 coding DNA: TGTGCCAGCGCGCCCCAGGGTACCTGGGGCTACACCTTC.

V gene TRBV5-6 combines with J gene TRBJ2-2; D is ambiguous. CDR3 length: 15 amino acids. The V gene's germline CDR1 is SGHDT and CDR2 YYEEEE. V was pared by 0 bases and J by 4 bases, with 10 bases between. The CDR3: CASSLAYMSTGELFF. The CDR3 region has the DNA TGTGCCAGCAGCTTGGCCTATATGTCCACCGGGGAGCTGTTTTTT.

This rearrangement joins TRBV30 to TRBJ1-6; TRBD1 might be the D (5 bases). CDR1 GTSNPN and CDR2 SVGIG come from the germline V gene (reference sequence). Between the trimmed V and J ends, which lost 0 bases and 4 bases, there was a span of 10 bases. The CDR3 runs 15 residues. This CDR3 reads CAWSVWAGYNSPLHF. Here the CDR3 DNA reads TGTGCCTGGAGTGTCTGGGCAGGGTATAATTCACCCCTCCACTTT. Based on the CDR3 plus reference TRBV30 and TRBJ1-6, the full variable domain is SQTIHQWPATLVQPVGSPLSLECTVEGTSNPNLYWYRQAAGRGLQLLFYSVGIGQISSEVPQNLSASRPQDRQFILSSKKLLLSDSGFYLCAWSVWAGYNSPLHFGNGTRLTVT.

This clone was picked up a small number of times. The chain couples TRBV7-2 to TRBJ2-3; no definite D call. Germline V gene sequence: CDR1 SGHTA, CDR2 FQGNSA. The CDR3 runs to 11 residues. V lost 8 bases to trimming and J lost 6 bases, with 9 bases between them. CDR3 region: CASSSRDTQYF. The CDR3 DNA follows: TGTGCCAGCTCCTCCCGGGATACGCAGTATTTT.

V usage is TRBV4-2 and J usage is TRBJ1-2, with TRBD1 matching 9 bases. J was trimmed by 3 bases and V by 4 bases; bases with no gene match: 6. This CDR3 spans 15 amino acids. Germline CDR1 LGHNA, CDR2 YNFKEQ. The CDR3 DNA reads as TGTGCCAGCAGCCCCAACAGGGGGCGCGACTATGGCTACACCTTC. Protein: CASSPNRGRDYGYTF.

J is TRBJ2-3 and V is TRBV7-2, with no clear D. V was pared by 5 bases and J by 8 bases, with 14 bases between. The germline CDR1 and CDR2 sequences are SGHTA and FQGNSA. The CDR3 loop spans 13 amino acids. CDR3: CASSPIRLVTQYF. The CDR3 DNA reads TGTGCCAGCAGCCCTATTAGACTTGTTACGCAGTATTTT.

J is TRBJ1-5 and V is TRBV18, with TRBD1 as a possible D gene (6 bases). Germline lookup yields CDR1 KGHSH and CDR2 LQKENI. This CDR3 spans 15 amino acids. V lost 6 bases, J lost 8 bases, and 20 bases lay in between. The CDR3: CASSPRRGDQEPQHF. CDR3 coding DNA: TGTGCCAGCTCCCCCAGGAGGGGGGATCAAGAGCCCCAGCATTTT.

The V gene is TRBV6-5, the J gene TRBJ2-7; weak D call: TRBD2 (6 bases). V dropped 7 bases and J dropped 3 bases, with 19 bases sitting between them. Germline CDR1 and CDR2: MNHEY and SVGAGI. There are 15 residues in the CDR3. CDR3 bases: TGTGCCAGCAAAAGTTTTGGCGGGGAAAACTACGAGCAGTACTTC. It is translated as CASKSFGGENYEQYF.

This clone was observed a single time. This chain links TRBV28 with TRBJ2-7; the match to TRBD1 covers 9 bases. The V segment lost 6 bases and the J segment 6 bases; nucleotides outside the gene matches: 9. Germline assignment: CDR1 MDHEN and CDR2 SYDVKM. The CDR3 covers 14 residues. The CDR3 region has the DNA TGTGCCAGCAGGGAGGGACAGGGTTTTGGCGAGCAGTACTTC. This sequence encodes CASREGQGFGEQYF. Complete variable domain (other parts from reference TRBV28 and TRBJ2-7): DVKVTQSSRYLVKRTGEKVFLECVQDMDHENMFWYRQDPGLGLRLIYFSYDVKMKEKGDIPEGYSVSREKKERFSLILESASTNQTSMYLCASREGQGFGEQYFGPGTRLTVT.

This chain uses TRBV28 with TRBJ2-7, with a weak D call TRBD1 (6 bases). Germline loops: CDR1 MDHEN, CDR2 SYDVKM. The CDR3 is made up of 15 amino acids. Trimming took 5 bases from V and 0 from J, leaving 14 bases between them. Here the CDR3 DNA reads TGTGCCAGCAGTCCTACAGGGACGAGCTCCTACGAGCAGTACTTC. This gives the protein CASSPTGTSSYEQYF.

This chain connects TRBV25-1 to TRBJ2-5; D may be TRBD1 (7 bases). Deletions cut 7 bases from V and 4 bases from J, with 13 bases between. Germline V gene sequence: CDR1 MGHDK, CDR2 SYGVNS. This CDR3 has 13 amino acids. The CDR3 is CASTQGGRETQYF. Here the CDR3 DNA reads TGTGCCAGCACCCAGGGGGGCAGAGAGACCCAGTACTTC.

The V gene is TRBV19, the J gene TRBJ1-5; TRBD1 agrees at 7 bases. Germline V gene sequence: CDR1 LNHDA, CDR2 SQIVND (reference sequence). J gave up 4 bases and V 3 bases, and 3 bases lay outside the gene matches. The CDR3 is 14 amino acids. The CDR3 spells CASSIKDRNQPQHF. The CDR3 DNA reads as TGTGCCAGTAGTATCAAGGACAGGAATCAGCCCCAGCATTTT.

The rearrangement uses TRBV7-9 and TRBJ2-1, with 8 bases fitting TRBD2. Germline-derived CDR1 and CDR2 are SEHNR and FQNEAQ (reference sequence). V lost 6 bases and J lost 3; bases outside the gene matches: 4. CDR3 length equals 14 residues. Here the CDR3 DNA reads TGTGCCAGCAGGATCGGGGGGGACTACAATGAGCAGTTCTTC. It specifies CASRIGGDYNEQFF.

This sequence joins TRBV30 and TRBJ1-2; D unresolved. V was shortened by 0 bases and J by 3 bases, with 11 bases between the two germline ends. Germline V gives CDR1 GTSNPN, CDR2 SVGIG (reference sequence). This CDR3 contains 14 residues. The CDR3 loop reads CAWSVPPGDYGYTF. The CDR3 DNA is TGTGCCTGGAGTGTCCCACCGGGAGACTATGGCTACACCTTC.

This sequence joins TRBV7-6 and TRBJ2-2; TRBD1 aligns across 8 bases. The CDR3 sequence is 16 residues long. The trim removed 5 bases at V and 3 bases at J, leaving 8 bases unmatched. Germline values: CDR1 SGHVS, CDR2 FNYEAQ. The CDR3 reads CASSIGTGSYTGELFF. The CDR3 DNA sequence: TGTGCCAGCAGCATCGGGACAGGTTCATACACCGGGGAGCTGTTTTTT.

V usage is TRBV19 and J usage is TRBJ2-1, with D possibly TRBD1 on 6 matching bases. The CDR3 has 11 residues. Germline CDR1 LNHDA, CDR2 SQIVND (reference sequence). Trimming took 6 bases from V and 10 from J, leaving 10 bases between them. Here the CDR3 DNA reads TGTGCCAGTAGAGCAGGGGACGAGCAGTTCTTC. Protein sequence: CASRAGDEQFF. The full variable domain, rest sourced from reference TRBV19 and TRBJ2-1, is DGGITQSPKYLFRKEGQNVTLSCEQNLNHDAMYWYRQDPGQGLRLIYYSQIVNDFQKGDIAEGYSVSREKKESFPLTVTSAQKNPTAFYLCASRAGDEQFFGPGTRLTVL.

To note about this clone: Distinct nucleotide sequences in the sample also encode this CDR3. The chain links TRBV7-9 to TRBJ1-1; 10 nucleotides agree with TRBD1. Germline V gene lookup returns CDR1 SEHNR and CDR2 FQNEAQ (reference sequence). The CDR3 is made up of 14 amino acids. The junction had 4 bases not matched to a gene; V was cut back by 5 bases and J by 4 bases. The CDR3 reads CASSLGDRGTEAFF. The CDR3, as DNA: TGTGCCAGCAGCCTAGGGGACAGGGGCACTGAAGCTTTCTTT.